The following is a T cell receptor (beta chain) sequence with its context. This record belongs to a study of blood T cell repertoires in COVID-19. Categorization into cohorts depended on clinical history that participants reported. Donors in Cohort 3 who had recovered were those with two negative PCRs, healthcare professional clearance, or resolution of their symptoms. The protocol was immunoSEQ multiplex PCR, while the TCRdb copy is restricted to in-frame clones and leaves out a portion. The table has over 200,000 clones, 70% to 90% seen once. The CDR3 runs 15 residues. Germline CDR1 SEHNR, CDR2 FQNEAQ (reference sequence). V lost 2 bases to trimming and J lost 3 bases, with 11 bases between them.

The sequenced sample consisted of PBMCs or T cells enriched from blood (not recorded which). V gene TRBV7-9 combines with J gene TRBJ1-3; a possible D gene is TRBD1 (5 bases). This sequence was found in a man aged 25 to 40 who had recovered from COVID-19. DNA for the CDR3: TGTGCCAGCAGCTTAAGCAGGGTAATTGGAAACACCATATATTTT. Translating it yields CASSLSRVIGNTIYF.